This T cell receptor (beta chain) appears in the sequencing data of a study of beta chain features in type 1 diabetes. Reverse transcription of all isolated RNA meant that expressed TCRB transcripts were sequenced. Some clones are missing from TCRdb's copy, which holds only in-frame ones; the method was immunoSEQ multiplex PCR. The profile shows about 140,000 clones, approximately 9.8% of them singletons. V trimming: 5 bases; J trimming: 5 bases; junction bases outside the gene matches: 16. Germline V gene sequence: CDR1 SGHNT, CDR2 YYREEE (reference sequence). This CDR3 contains 17 residues. The V gene is TRBV5-4, the J gene TRBJ1-2, with 9 nucleotides matching TRBD1. Sequenced: central memory CD4+ T cells from blood. This TCR came from a woman aged 40 to 50 in good health. The CDR3 is CASRSDLAGTGRYGYTF. CDR3 coding DNA: TGTGCCAGCAGATCGGATTTGGCAGGGACAGGGCGGTATGGCTACACCTTC.